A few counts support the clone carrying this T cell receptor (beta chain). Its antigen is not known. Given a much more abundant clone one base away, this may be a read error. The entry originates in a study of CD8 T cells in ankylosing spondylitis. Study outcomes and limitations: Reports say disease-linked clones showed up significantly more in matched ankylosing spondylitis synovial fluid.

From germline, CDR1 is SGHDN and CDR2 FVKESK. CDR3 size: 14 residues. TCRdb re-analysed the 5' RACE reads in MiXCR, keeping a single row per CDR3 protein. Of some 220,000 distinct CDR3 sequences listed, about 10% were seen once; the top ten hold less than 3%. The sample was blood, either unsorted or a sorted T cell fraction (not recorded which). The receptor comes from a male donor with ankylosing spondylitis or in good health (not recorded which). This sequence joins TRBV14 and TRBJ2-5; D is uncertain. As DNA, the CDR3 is TGTACCAGCAGCCAACAGATGTACCAAGAGACCCAGTACTTC. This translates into CTSSQQMYQETQYF.